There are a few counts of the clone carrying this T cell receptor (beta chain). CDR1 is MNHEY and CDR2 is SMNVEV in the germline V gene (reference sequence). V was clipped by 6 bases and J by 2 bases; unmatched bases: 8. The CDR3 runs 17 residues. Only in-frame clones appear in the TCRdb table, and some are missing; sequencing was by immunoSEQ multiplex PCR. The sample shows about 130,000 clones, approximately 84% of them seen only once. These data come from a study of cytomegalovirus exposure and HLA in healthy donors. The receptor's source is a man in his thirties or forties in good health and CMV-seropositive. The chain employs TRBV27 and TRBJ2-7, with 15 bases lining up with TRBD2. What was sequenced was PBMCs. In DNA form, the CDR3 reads TGTGCCAGCAGCCGCGGGACTAGCGGGGGGCGCACCTACGAGCAGTACTTC. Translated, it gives CASSRGTSGGRTYEQYF.